One and the same sample provided the 9 T cell receptor beta chains below, sequenced in a study of CD8 T cells in ankylosing spondylitis. From the 5' RACE reads, TCRdb called clonotypes with MiXCR, one entry per CDR3 protein. The sample has around 210,000 distinct CDR3 sequences, approximately 8% seen once. The source material was blood, either unsorted or a sorted T cell fraction (not recorded which). The receptors derive from a female donor with ankylosing spondylitis or in good health (not recorded which).

This clonotype came up a few times. V usage is TRBV29-1 and J usage is TRBJ1-6; no clear D gene. V lost 4 bases and J lost 0, with 4 bases in between. This CDR3 region has 13 residues. Germline assignment: CDR1 SQVTM and CDR2 ANQGSEA. The chain's CDR3 is CSVGSSYNSPLHF. In DNA, the CDR3 is TGCAGCGTTGGAAGCTCCTATAATTCACCCCTCCACTTT.

Ten or more counts support this clonotype. The rearrangement links TRBV6-1 to TRBJ2-2; no firm D call. Trimming cost V 4 bases and J 0 bases, with 9 bases left between them. The length of the CDR3 is 15 residues. Germline values: CDR1 MNHNS, CDR2 SASEGT. CDR3 sequence (DNA): TGTGCCAGCAGTGCGACGACATCGAACACCGGGGAGCTGTTTTTT. This sequence encodes CASSATTSNTGELFF.

The chain employs TRBV4-1 and TRBJ2-3; 13 nucleotides align to TRBD2. CDR3 length equals 17 residues. Germline CDR1 reads MGHRA; CDR2 reads YSYEKL. V was clipped by 3 bases and J by 5 bases; unmatched bases: 8. The CDR3: CASSHSLAGGLGDTQYF. The DNA for the CDR3 is TGCGCCAGCAGCCATTCACTAGCGGGAGGGTTAGGAGATACGCAGTATTTT.

Ten or more counts support this clonotype. V and J are TRBV12-3 or TRBV12-4 and TRBJ2-3, with D maybe TRBD1 (6 bases). The V end lost 3 bases, the J end lost 2 bases, and 12 bases lay between the germline ends. The CDR3 extends over 15 amino acids. The CDR3 coding sequence is TGTGCCAGCAGTTTGGGGCAGGGGAACACAGATACGCAGTATTTT. Encoded protein: CASSLGQGNTDTQYF.

This clonotype came up a few times. The chain carries TRBV7-2 and TRBJ2-3; 7 nucleotides agree with TRBD2. Germline assignment: CDR1 SGHTA and CDR2 FQGNSA. This CDR3 comprises 14 residues. Unmatched junction bases numbered 9, after V lost 5 bases and J lost 7 bases. The CDR3 DNA reads TGTGCCAGCAGCCAAACGGCCAGCGGGAATACGCAGTATTTT. It codes for CASSQTASGNTQYF. Full variable domain (missing parts from reference TRBV7-2 and TRBJ2-3): GAGVSQSPSNKVTEKGKDVELRCDPISGHTALYWYRQSLGQGLEFLIYFQGNSAPDKSGLPSDRFSAERTGGSVSTLTIQRTQQEDSAVYLCASSQTASGNTQYFGPGTRLTVL.

This clonotype was counted ten times or more. The V and J genes are TRBV3-1 and TRBJ2-7; D possibly matches TRBD1 or TRBD2 (5 bases each). CDR1 is LGHDT, CDR2 YNNKEL, per germline (reference sequence). Trimming removed 4 bases from V and 3 bases from J, with 16 bases in between. The CDR3 sequence is 15 residues long. The CDR3, as DNA: TGTGCCAGCAGCCCGGGACCTCTAACGGACTACGAGCAGTACTTC. Its translation is CASSPGPLTDYEQYF.

The V call is TRBV30, the J call TRBJ2-3, with D unresolved. The CDR3 consists of 16 residues. The germline CDR1 and CDR2 sequences are GTSNPN and SVGIG (reference sequence). Deletions cut 2 bases from V and 0 bases from J, with 15 bases between. The CDR3 DNA reads TGTGCCTGGAGTCTTCCCCGGGCTACTAGCACAGATACGCAGTATTTT. Its translation is CAWSLPRATSTDTQYF.

This sequence joins TRBV4-3 and TRBJ2-7; D is undetermined. Germline values: CDR1 LGHNA, CDR2 YSLEER. V was trimmed by 1 base and J by 0 bases, leaving 10 bases between them. This CDR3 region has 15 residues. CDR3 sequence (DNA): TGCGCCAGCAGCCAAGTTCGCAGGAACTCCTACGAGCAGTACTTC. Translated: CASSQVRRNSYEQYF.

A note on this clonotype: A much larger clone is a single base away; this may be a read error. The chain uses TRBV6-2 or TRBV6-3 and TRBJ2-7; D is unresolved. The CDR3 runs to 13 residues. Germline CDR1 MNHEY, CDR2 SVGEGT. CDR3: CTSSDFDVYEQYF. CDR3 DNA sequence: TGTACCAGCAGTGACTTTGACGTCTACGAGCAGTACTTC.